This record concerns one T cell receptor beta chain sequence. This clone was counted a few times. This receptor's antigen is unknown. No clone much larger than this one lies a single base away; base qualities are absent. This sample is drawn from a study of beta chain features in type 1 diabetes (dated by TCRdb to the late 2010s). The study in broad terms: Mean age, gender distribution, total cell number and subset yield did not differ between patients and healthy donors. Regulatory and stem cell-like memory subsets were obtained from only 8 patients and roughly 8 healthy donors, while naive and central memory subsets were obtained from all 30 or so donors. A total of roughly 110 million sorted cells were examined across all samples, and the number of cells per subset was strongly correlated with RNA yield. In the study, recently diagnosed type 1 diabetes patients and matched healthy donors were compared on the TCRB repertoires of their sorted circulating CD4+ T cell subsets. Study-wide conclusions, independent of this receptor: Naive, central memory and regulatory TCRB repertoires appeared to be more similar among patients than among healthy donors. Patients with type 1 diabetes made fewer insertions and deleted more nucleotides at VDJ recombination sites, implying thymic rearrangement abnormalities. Because the HLA sub-analyses included only small numbers of individuals, any influence of HLA type on TCRB rearrangement was left unresolved. Shorter templates might be favored by PCR, yet because patient and control samples were amplified and corrected together, any such skew would affect both groups equally. In all four CD4+ subsets, TCRB CDR3 length was moderately but significantly shorter in type 1 diabetes patients. Because cDNA was sequenced instead of genomic DNA, activated cells with high expression could be over-represented, although the groups did not differ in activation or CD3 levels.

From each donor, a single peripheral blood sample of around 120 mL on average was drawn into heparinised tubes. Naive, central memory, regulatory and stem cell-like memory CD4+ T cells were sorted on a BD FACSAria II using a panel including CD45RO, CCR7, CD25, CD127, CD95 and CD27. Every sorted population had a purity above 95%. Right away, PBMCs were isolated by Lymphoprep density gradient centrifugation and were stained directly, with no culture step. To minimize batch effects, samples were stained and sorted in pairs, one healthy donor with one patient per experiment. Taken from the germline V gene (reference sequence), the CDR1 and CDR2 loops are LNHDA and SQIVND. From cysteine to phenylalanine, the CDR3 is 13 amino acids long. The entry retains the CDR3 DNA only, 39 bases that are in frame from base 1. V was cut back by 3 bases and J by 4 bases, leaving a gap of 7 bases between them. All of the isolated RNA was reverse transcribed with the High Capacity cDNA Reverse Transcription Kit, so expressed TCRB transcripts were sequenced. Naive, central memory and regulatory T cell samples underwent deep immunoSEQ sequencing, averaging around 3.9 million total reads per sample. Sorted cells were lysed in RLT buffer, and RNA was extracted using DNase-treated RNeasy Micro or Mini kits according to cell number. Each cell subset was processed on its own to prevent cross-contamination, while patient and healthy donor samples were processed together. The immunoSEQ multiplex PCR was used to amplify TCRB sequences from cDNA, generating 87-bp fragments that spanned the CDR3 region. Amplicons were sequenced on the Illumina HiSeq platform. The published analysis was carried out like this. Synthetic template baselines were used to correct PCR bias computationally, reads within Hamming distance 2 were collapsed, and singletons that could not be merged were discarded. Reads were aligned against IMGT so that V, D and J genes, CDR3 length and insertions or deletions at six rearrangement sites could be assigned. Clonotype counts were normalized to sorted cell number within each subset before computing true diversity and Gini coefficients with the tcR R package. The overlap coefficient, calculated on TCRB nucleotide sequences, was used to quantify repertoire sharing. TCRdb provides this immuneACCESS table in a form limited to in-frame rearrangements. Some clones are lacking; in checked studies, under half of them reflect an unresolved V gene, and why the rest are absent is not known. That table is the source of V, J and clone size, and D and trimming were worked out from the DNA. The sample table contains more than 100,000 clones; only one count was recorded for approximately 10% of them. Together, the top ten hold roughly 0.75% of the sample.

The sequence was collected from a man aged 25-45 years with type 1 diabetes. What was sequenced was central memory CD4+ T cells from blood. The chain is encoded by TRBV19 joined to TRBJ1-5; the D gene is not confidently resolved. The CDR3 region has the sequence CASSMSLNQPQHF. The sequenced DNA: TGTGCCAGTAGTATGAGCCTTAATCAGCCCCAGCATTTT.